These 23 T cell receptor beta chains were sequenced from one sample in a study of identical twins. TCRdb ran MiXCR on the 5' RACE reads and lists one entry per CDR3 protein. The repertoire holds 500,000 to 650,000 distinct CDR3 sequences, with under 8.5% as singletons. These data were also filed under a second study, of yellow fever vaccine responses in identical twins.

The source material was PBMCs. These receptors were taken from a woman aged 18 to 35 in good health.

This clonotype came up many times. The rearrangement joins TRBV7-2 to TRBJ2-1, with D possibly being TRBD2 (6 bases). Germline loops: CDR1 SGHTA, CDR2 FQGNSA. The CDR3 sequence is 16 residues long. V was trimmed by 5 bases and J by 5 bases, leaving 19 bases between them. The CDR3 loop is CASSRLGYRLDNEQFF. The CDR3 region has the DNA TGTGCCAGCAGCCGACTAGGGTACCGACTAGACAATGAGCAGTTCTTC. Variable domain in full (rest from reference TRBV7-2 and TRBJ2-1): GAGVSQSPSNKVTEKGKDVELRCDPISGHTALYWYRQSLGQGLEFLIYFQGNSAPDKSGLPSDRFSAERTGGSVSTLTIQRTQQEDSAVYLCASSRLGYRLDNEQFFGPGTRLTVL.

The chain recombines TRBV3-1 with TRBJ1-6; D unclear. Germline V gene data show CDR1 as LGHDT and CDR2 as YNNKEL (reference sequence). The CDR3 contains 18 residues. Trimming removed 0 bases from V and 3 bases from J, with 15 bases in between. CDR3 amino acids: CASSQDPPGWNYNSPLHF. The CDR3, as DNA: TGTGCCAGCAGCCAAGACCCGCCGGGTTGGAACTATAATTCACCCCTCCACTTT. The variable domain in full, completed from reference TRBV3-1 and TRBJ1-6, reads DTAVSQTPKYLVTQMGNDKSIKCEQNLGHDTMYWYKQDSKKFLKIMFSYNNKELIINETVPNRFSPKSPDKAHLNLHINSLELGDSAVYFCASSQDPPGWNYNSPLHFGNGTRLTVT.

In this sample, this clonotype turned up a few times. The V gene is TRBV20-1, the J gene TRBJ2-3, with D unresolved. Per the germline V gene, CDR1 is DFQATT and CDR2 is SNEGSKA (reference sequence). V shed 6 bases and J shed 3 bases, with 19 bases lying between them. The CDR3 runs 15 residues. The CDR3 nucleotides read TGCAGTGCCCTCCGGCTGCTTCAGAGGACAGATACGCAGTATTTT. This sequence encodes CSALRLLQRTDTQYF.

In its sample, this clonotype was seen many times. The chain combines TRBV20-1 with TRBJ2-7; TRBD2 agrees at 9 bases. The V segment lost 3 bases and the J segment 6 bases; nucleotides outside the gene matches: 6. Looked up from germline, CDR1 is DFQATT and CDR2 is SNEGSKA (reference sequence). CDR3 length: 13 residues. CDR3 amino acids: CSARGLARAEQYF. CDR3 in DNA: TGCAGTGCTAGGGGACTAGCTCGGGCCGAGCAGTACTTC.

The chain links TRBV7-9 to TRBJ2-3; maybe TRBD2 (6 bases). Germline V lookup: CDR1 SEHNR, CDR2 FQNEAQ (reference sequence). The ends were cut back, 5 bases at V and 4 bases at J, with 10 bases in the middle. The CDR3 runs 13 residues. CDR3 sequence reads: CASSPGEPDTQYF. CDR3 bases: TGTGCCAGCAGCCCGGGGGAACCAGATACGCAGTATTTT.

This clonotype has only a few counts. The chain recombines TRBV7-2 with TRBJ2-7; 7 positions match TRBD1. Trimming at V came to 0 bases and at J to 2 bases, leaving 7 bases not matched to a gene. There are 16 residues in the CDR3. The germline CDR1 and CDR2 sequences are SGHTA and FQGNSA. The CDR3 protein is CASSLAEGAATYEQYF. CDR3 DNA: TGTGCCAGCAGCTTAGCAGAGGGGGCTGCCACCTACGAGCAGTACTTC. The variable domain in full, with the rest retrieved from reference TRBV7-2 and TRBJ2-7, is GAGVSQSPSNKVTEKGKDVELRCDPISGHTALYWYRQSLGQGLEFLIYFQGNSAPDKSGLPSDRFSAERTGGSVSTLTIQRTQQEDSAVYLCASSLAEGAATYEQYFGPGTRLTVT.

The chain has TRBV28 and TRBJ1-4, with 8 nucleotides matching TRBD1. This CDR3 contains 16 residues. The germline V gene has CDR1 MDHEN and CDR2 SYDVKM. V shed 5 bases, J shed 4 bases, and the junction held 9 bases outside the gene matches. Written as DNA, the CDR3 is TGTGCCAGCAGTCGAGTGCAGGGGGCCCTTAATGAAAAACTGTTTTTT. It encodes CASSRVQGALNEKLFF.

The sample holds many counts of this clonotype. The chain is built from TRBV20-1 and TRBJ1-2; 8 bases fit TRBD1. The CDR3 is 14 residues long. Trimming at V came to 3 bases and at J to 8 bases, leaving 11 bases not matched to a gene. Germline CDR1 is DFQATT and CDR2 is SNEGSKA (reference sequence). The CDR3, as DNA: TGCAGTGCTAGCTCCGGCAGGGGGCTTAAGGGCTACACCTTC. It codes for CSASSGRGLKGYTF.

This clonotype was picked up one time. The chain employs TRBV29-1 and TRBJ2-1, with 9 bases lining up with TRBD2. V lost 1 base, J lost 3 bases, and 7 bases stayed unmatched. The germline V gene has CDR1 SQVTM and CDR2 ANQGSEA. The CDR3 sequence is 16 residues long. CDR3 DNA sequence: TGCAGCGTTGAAGGGACTAGCGAGGTTCGCTACAATGAGCAGTTCTTC. It codes for CSVEGTSEVRYNEQFF.

The V call is TRBV5-1, the J call TRBJ2-3; the match to TRBD1 covers 10 bases. Per the germline V gene, CDR1 is SGHRS and CDR2 is YFSETQ. V lost 3 bases to trimming and J lost 8 bases; unmatched junction nucleotides: 6. The CDR3 is made up of 14 amino acids. CDR3 DNA: TGCGCCAGCAGCTGGGGACAGGGGAAGGGTACGCAGTATTTT. Protein sequence: CASSWGQGKGTQYF.

In its sample, this clonotype was seen many times. This chain joins TRBV28 and TRBJ2-2; no clear D gene. Germline assignment: CDR1 MDHEN and CDR2 SYDVKM. V gave up 2 bases and J gave up 3 bases, with 10 bases separating them. CDR3 length: 15 residues. CDR3 protein: CASSLQDLYTGELFF. CDR3 nucleotide sequence: TGTGCCAGCAGTTTACAAGATCTATACACCGGGGAGCTGTTTTTT. Variable domain in full (rest from reference TRBV28 and TRBJ2-2): DVKVTQSSRYLVKRTGEKVFLECVQDMDHENMFWYRQDPGLGLRLIYFSYDVKMKEKGDIPEGYSVSREKKERFSLILESASTNQTSMYLCASSLQDLYTGELFFGEGSRLTVL.

This clonotype was counted at least ten times. The chain uses TRBV7-3 and TRBJ2-1; 9 bases line up with TRBD2. The CDR3 loop spans 12 amino acids. V lost 10 bases to trimming and J lost 9 bases; unmatched junction nucleotides: 7. Per germline, CDR1 SGHTA and CDR2 FQGTGA. The CDR3 region has the DNA TGTGCCACCGGTAGGCGGGAGGGTGAGCAGTTCTTC. Translation gives CATGRREGEQFF.

This clonotype was detected ten times or more. The rearrangement joins TRBV28 to TRBJ2-3; a possible D gene is TRBD2 (7 bases). This CDR3 contains 15 residues. Germline CDR1 reads MDHEN; CDR2 reads SYDVKM. Trimming took 4 bases from V and 2 from J, leaving 13 bases between them. The CDR3 bases are TGTGCCAGCAGTTCCCCGGGGGGACACACAGATACGCAGTATTTT. Amino acid sequence: CASSSPGGHTDTQYF.

This clonotype showed up many times. The genes are TRBV10-3 and TRBJ2-5, with no clear D. This CDR3 region has 13 residues. V was pared by 4 bases and J by 4 bases, with 10 bases between. Germline V CDR1 and CDR2: ENHRY, SYGVKD. CDR3 sequence: CAISVRELETQYF. The CDR3 coding sequence is TGTGCCATCAGTGTTCGAGAGTTAGAGACCCAGTACTTC.

This clonotype was counted at least ten times. The genes are TRBV12-3 or TRBV12-4 and TRBJ2-1; D is perhaps TRBD2 (5 bases). V was trimmed by 3 bases and J by 3 bases, leaving 12 bases between them. There are 15 residues in the CDR3. The CDR3 protein is CASSLIGVLYNEQFF. As DNA, the CDR3 is TGTGCCAGCAGTTTGATCGGGGTCCTCTACAATGAGCAGTTCTTC.

This clonotype was observed at least ten times. The chain uses TRBV27 and TRBJ2-4, with D perhaps assigned TRBD1 or TRBD2 (7 bases each). Trimming left V 5 bases short and J 0 bases short, with 23 bases between. CDR1 and CDR2 from the germline V gene are MNHEY and SMNVEV (reference sequence). CDR3 length: 19 residues. CDR3 DNA: TGTGCCAGCAGTCCCCACCAGGGGGGGACATACTTAGCCAAAAACATTCAGTACTTC. Residues: CASSPHQGGTYLAKNIQYF.

This clonotype has a handful of counts. The chain has TRBV12-3 or TRBV12-4 and TRBJ2-5; D is ambiguous. V dropped 7 bases and J dropped 0 bases, with 12 bases sitting between them. There are 14 residues in the CDR3. The CDR3 spells CASNILGYQETQYF. CDR3 DNA sequence: TGTGCCAGCAACATTCTGGGATACCAAGAGACCCAGTACTTC.

This clonotype was observed at least ten times. This chain joins TRBV28 and TRBJ2-7, with D possibly being TRBD1 (6 bases). This CDR3 spans 14 amino acids. Trimming removed 6 bases at V and 5 bases at J, with 17 bases between. Germline CDR1 reads MDHEN; CDR2 reads SYDVKM. For the CDR3, the DNA is TGTGCCAGCAGCCTAGGGGGAGACCTAAACGAGCAGTACTTC. Residues: CASSLGGDLNEQYF.

The chain recombines TRBV5-1 with TRBJ2-5; tentative D call: TRBD1 (5 bases). Germline CDR1 reads SGHRS; CDR2 reads YFSETQ. Trimming stripped 6 bases from V and 4 bases from J, with 10 bases between. The CDR3 runs to 12 residues. CDR3 in amino acids: CASKPRGETQYF. As DNA, the CDR3 is TGCGCCAGCAAACCTAGGGGAGAGACCCAGTACTTC.

This chain uses TRBV5-1 with TRBJ2-1, with TRBD2 matching over 12 bases. Germline assignment: CDR1 SGHRS and CDR2 YFSETQ. This CDR3 is 16 amino acids long. The trim removed 4 bases at V and 6 bases at J, leaving 8 bases unmatched. In nucleotides, the CDR3 is TGCGCCAGCAGCGAGCGACTAGCGGGGGATCCCAATGAGCAGTTCTTC. This encodes CASSERLAGDPNEQFF.

As to this clonotype: This may come from a read error, since a much larger clone is one base off. Since the CDR3 does not end with the conserved phenylalanine or tryptophan, this likely comes from a read error. The chain has TRBV28 and TRBJ2-2; tentative D call: TRBD1 (6 bases). The CDR3 has 15 amino acids. Germline V gene sequence: CDR1 MDHEN, CDR2 SYDVKM. V was cut by 3 bases and J by 0 bases, with 8 bases left in between. The CDR3 sequence: CASSLRQANTGELFS. CDR3 nucleotides: TGTGCCAGCAGTTTGAGACAGGCGAACACCGGGGAGCTGTTTTCT.

This clonotype has a count of ten or more. This chain links TRBV25-1 with TRBJ2-7; D call uncertain. The length of the CDR3 is 16 residues. The germline V gene encodes CDR1 MGHDK and CDR2 SYGVNS. V was cut by 3 bases and J by 4 bases, with 19 bases left in between. CDR3 protein: CASSERPVLVRYEQYV. The CDR3 DNA sequence: TGTGCCAGCAGTGAGAGACCGGTGCTGGTCCGATACGAGCAGTACGTC.

This clonotype was picked up a small number of times. This sequence joins TRBV15 and TRBJ2-3; perhaps D is TRBD1 or TRBD2 (5 bases each). V was shortened by 5 bases and J by 10 bases, with 13 bases between the two germline ends. The CDR3 spans 12 residues. Germline CDR1 and CDR2: LNHNV and YYDKDF (reference sequence). CDR3 nucleotides: TGTGCCACCAGCGCCCGGGACGGGTCGCAGTATTTT. Its translation: CATSARDGSQYF.